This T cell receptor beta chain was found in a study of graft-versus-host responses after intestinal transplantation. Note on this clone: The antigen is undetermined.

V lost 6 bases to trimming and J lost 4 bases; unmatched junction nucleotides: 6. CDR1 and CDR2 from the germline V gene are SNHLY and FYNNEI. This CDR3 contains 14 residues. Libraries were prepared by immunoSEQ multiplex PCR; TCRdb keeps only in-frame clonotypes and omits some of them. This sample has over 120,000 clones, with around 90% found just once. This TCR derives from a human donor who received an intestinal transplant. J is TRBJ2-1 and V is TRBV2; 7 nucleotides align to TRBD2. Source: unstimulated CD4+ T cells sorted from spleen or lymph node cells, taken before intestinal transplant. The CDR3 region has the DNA TGTGCCAGCAGCAAGTACGGGAGGTACAATGAGCAGTTCTTC. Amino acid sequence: CASSKYGRYNEQFF.